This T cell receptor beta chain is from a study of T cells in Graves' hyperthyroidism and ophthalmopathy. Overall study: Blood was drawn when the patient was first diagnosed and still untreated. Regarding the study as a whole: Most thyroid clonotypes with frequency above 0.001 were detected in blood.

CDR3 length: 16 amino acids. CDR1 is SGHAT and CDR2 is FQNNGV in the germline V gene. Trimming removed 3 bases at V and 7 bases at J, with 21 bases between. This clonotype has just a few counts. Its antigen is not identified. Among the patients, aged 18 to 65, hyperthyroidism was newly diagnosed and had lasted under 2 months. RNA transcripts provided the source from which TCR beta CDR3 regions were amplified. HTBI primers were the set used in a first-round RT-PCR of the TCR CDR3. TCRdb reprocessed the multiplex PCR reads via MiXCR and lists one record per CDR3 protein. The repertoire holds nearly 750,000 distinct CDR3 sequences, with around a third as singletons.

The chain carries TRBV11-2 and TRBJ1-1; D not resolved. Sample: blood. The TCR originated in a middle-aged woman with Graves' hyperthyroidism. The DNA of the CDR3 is TGTGCCAGCAGCTTGCTCCGTTTCGTGGGCCTTAGTGAAGCTTTCTTT. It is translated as CASSLLRFVGLSEAFF.